The next 5 T cell receptor beta chains were all read from a single sample in a study of blood T cells in healthy people across ages. Sample-barcoded 5' priming and a J-beta primer mix drove a second PCR of roughly 7 to 11 cycles. TCRdb reprocessed the 5' RACE reads with MiXCR, giving one entry per CDR3 protein. Of 800,000 to 950,000 distinct CDR3 sequences in the sample, almost 30% are singletons; the top ten hold roughly a tenth. The data were also submitted as part of a second study, on T cells of mothers and their children.

Sequencing was carried out using blood. All receptors derive from a woman aged 40 to 55 in good health.

This clonotype was counted many times. The rearrangement joins TRBV28 to TRBJ2-5; TRBD2 matches 7 bases. V was pared by 4 bases and J by 2 bases, with 10 bases of the junction left unmatched. CDR1 is MDHEN and CDR2 is SYDVKM in the germline V gene. CDR3 length: 16 residues. The CDR3 reads CASSYGFGTTQETQYF. The CDR3 DNA sequence: TGTGCCAGCAGTTATGGATTCGGGACTACTCAAGAGACCCAGTACTTC.

V and J are TRBV6-2 or TRBV6-3 and TRBJ2-5, with a tentative D call TRBD2 (5 bases). CDR1 is MNHEY and CDR2 is SVGEGT in the germline V gene. The CDR3 covers 12 residues. V lost 6 bases and J lost 5, with 10 bases in between. The CDR3: CASSHGLETQYF. The CDR3 DNA reads as TGTGCCAGCAGCCACGGACTGGAGACCCAGTACTTC.

This clonotype was seen ten or more times. The genes are TRBV4-1 and TRBJ2-3; D is unclear. Trimming took off 4 bases at V and 2 bases at J, with 16 bases between the two ends. This CDR3 has 16 residues. Looked up from germline, CDR1 is MGHRA and CDR2 is YSYEKL. The CDR3 protein is CASSLINLVYTDTQYF. As DNA, the CDR3 is TGCGCCAGCAGCCTTATAAATCTAGTGTACACAGATACGCAGTATTTT.

The gene calls are TRBV14 and TRBJ2-1; no firm D call. The germline V and J ends were trimmed by 1 base and 0 bases, with 7 bases remaining between them. From germline, CDR1 is SGHDN and CDR2 FVKESK. The CDR3 spans 15 residues. The CDR3 coding sequence is TGTGCCAGCAGCCAAGCACAGCGCTCCTACAATGAGCAGTTCTTC. This codes for CASSQAQRSYNEQFF.

With respect to this clonotype: At one boundary the junction diverges from the germline segment, which might be a read error. The V call is TRBV12-3 or TRBV12-4, the J call TRBJ2-7; no clear D gene. CDR3 size: 15 residues. The CDR3 region has the DNA TGTACCAGCAGGCTAGGTCCAAGCCCTTCCTACGAGCAGTACTTC. It encodes CTSRLGPSPSYEQYF.